Shown below are 32 T cell receptor beta chains from a single sample sequenced in a study of shared clonotypes between healthy human individuals. Clones were read by immunoSEQ multiplex PCR, and TCRdb kept only the in-frame ones, dropping some. The sample holds around 2.1 million clones; approximately 94% are singletons and the top ten take approximately 0.13%. Sequenced input: naive CD4+ T cells sorted from blood. Subset denoted: CD45RA+ positively selected. These receptors all come from a man between 18 and 29 years old in good health.

The CDR3 DNA follows: TGTGCCAGCAGTACTGGAGGGGGAAAACTGTTTTTT. It yields the protein CASSTGGGKLFF. This sequence joins TRBV7-9 and TRBJ1-4; perhaps TRBD1 as D (6 bases). V was shortened by 6 bases and J by 10 bases, with 12 bases between the two germline ends. Germline V gene lookup returns CDR1 SEHNR and CDR2 FQNEAQ (reference sequence). The CDR3 has 12 residues.

This clone was seen only a few times. This chain connects TRBV28 to TRBJ1-6; no definite D call. V was pared by 5 bases and J by 8 bases, with 7 bases between. The CDR3 is 12 amino acids. Germline CDR1 MDHEN, CDR2 SYDVKM. Written as DNA, the CDR3 is TGTGCCAGCAGTCCGGTCGATTCACCCCTCCACTTT. It specifies CASSPVDSPLHF.

The chain links TRBV18 to TRBJ1-1, with 9 bases aligning to TRBD1. The CDR3 length is 15 residues. Germline-derived CDR1 and CDR2 are KGHSH and LQKENI. The ends lost 4 bases at V and 4 bases at J; junction bases unmatched: 7. CDR3 nucleotide sequence: TGTGCCAGCTCACGGACAGGGGAGGGGAGCACTGAAGCTTTCTTT. It translates to CASSRTGEGSTEAFF.

CDR3 protein: CASGRQGYQFF. The DNA of the CDR3 is TGTGCCAGCGGCAGACAGGGGTATCAGTTCTTC. The gene calls are TRBV5-4 and TRBJ2-1, with 8 bases identical to TRBD1. J was trimmed by 13 bases and V by 7 bases; bases with no gene match: 7. The CDR3 consists of 11 residues. Germline V gene sequence: CDR1 SGHNT, CDR2 YYREEE (reference sequence). Based on the CDR3 plus reference TRBV5-4 and TRBJ2-1, the full variable domain is ETGVTQSPTHLIKTRGQQVTLRCSSQSGHNTVSWYQQALGQGPQFIFQYYREEENGRGNFPPRFSGLQFPNYSSELNVNALELDDSALYLCASGRQGYQFFGPGTRLTVL.

Note on this clone: Distinct nucleotide sequences in the sample also encode this CDR3. The genes are TRBV5-1 and TRBJ1-2; perhaps TRBD1 as D (6 bases). V lost 4 bases and J 2 bases, leaving 9 bases between the germline ends. The germline V gene encodes CDR1 SGHRS and CDR2 YFSETQ. CDR3 length: 13 amino acids. CDR3 in DNA: TGCGCCAGCAGCCCCGGACAGAACTATGGCTACACCTTC. Its protein is CASSPGQNYGYTF.

The genes are TRBV28 and TRBJ1-2; 12 nucleotides match TRBD1. V shed 4 bases and J 3 bases; nucleotides not matched to a gene: 12. The CDR3 runs 18 residues. The V gene's germline CDR1 is MDHEN and CDR2 SYDVKM. CDR3 protein: CASSSRAGTGGLDYGYTF. The CDR3 DNA follows: TGTGCCAGCAGTTCCCGGGCCGGGACAGGGGGCTTGGACTATGGCTACACCTTC.

This chain joins TRBV15 and TRBJ2-1, with a weak D call TRBD2 (6 bases). Trimming took off 0 bases at V and 4 bases at J, with 16 bases between the two ends. The CDR3 has 17 amino acids. Per the germline V gene, CDR1 is LNHNV and CDR2 is YYDKDF (reference sequence). CDR3 sequence: CATSREAGREGYNEQFF. CDR3 nucleotide sequence: TGTGCCACCAGCAGAGAGGCAGGGCGGGAAGGGTACAATGAGCAGTTCTTC.

A word on this clone: Other DNA sequences in the sample encode the same CDR3. V gene TRBV18 combines with J gene TRBJ2-7, with 8 nucleotides matching TRBD1. Germline loops: CDR1 KGHSH, CDR2 LQKENI. Germline trimming cut 3 bases from V and 3 bases from J; bases unmatched to any gene: 4. The CDR3 consists of 14 residues. The CDR3 DNA sequence: TGTGCCAGCTCACCCGGGACAGGACTCTACGAGCAGTACTTC. It encodes CASSPGTGLYEQYF.

This chain connects TRBV7-9 to TRBJ2-1; D perhaps matches TRBD1 (7 bases). Trimming stripped 6 bases from V and 8 bases from J, with 26 bases between. Germline-derived CDR1 and CDR2 are SEHNR and FQNEAQ (reference sequence). The length of the CDR3 is 17 residues. The CDR3 DNA is TGTGCCAGCAGACCCAACTCCCAGGGGGGCTTGTCCCATGAGCAGTTCTTC. Translation gives CASRPNSQGGLSHEQFF.

The genes are TRBV4-1 and TRBJ2-3, with 13 nucleotides matching TRBD2. There are 17 residues in the CDR3. The V segment lost 0 bases and the J segment 5 bases; nucleotides outside the gene matches: 5. Germline CDR1 and CDR2: MGHRA and YSYEKL. The CDR3: CASSQEGLAGEVDTQYF. The CDR3 DNA is TGCGCCAGCAGCCAAGAAGGACTAGCGGGAGAGGTAGATACGCAGTATTTT.

This chain joins TRBV28 and TRBJ1-1; a weak D match, TRBD1 (5 bases). Germline V lookup: CDR1 MDHEN, CDR2 SYDVKM. Trimming removed 3 bases at V and 1 base at J, with 9 bases between. The CDR3 has 14 amino acids. CDR3 sequence (DNA): TGTGCCAGCAGTTTCGGTGACAGGAACACTGAAGCTTTCTTT. Protein: CASSFGDRNTEAFF.

The chain uses TRBV7-9 and TRBJ2-7; D gene unclear. The germline CDR1 and CDR2 sequences are SEHNR and FQNEAQ (reference sequence). Trimming removed 11 bases from V and 3 bases from J, with 14 bases in between. CDR3 size: 12 residues. The CDR3 protein is CASQGGSYEQYF. The CDR3 bases are TGTGCCTCACAAGGCGGTAGCTACGAGCAGTACTTC.

With respect to this clone: This same CDR3 is encoded by further DNA sequences in the sample. The CDR3 spells CASSLVNTEAFF. CDR3 in DNA: TGTGCCAGCAGCTTAGTTAACACTGAAGCTTTCTTT. The V and J genes are TRBV13 and TRBJ1-1; D is unclear. V shed 1 base and J shed 2 bases, with 2 bases lying between them. The germline V gene encodes CDR1 PRHDT and CDR2 FYEKMQ (reference sequence). The CDR3 loop spans 12 amino acids.

A remark on this clone: Other nucleotide sequences from this sample produce the same CDR3. The rearrangement links TRBV5-4 to TRBJ2-3, with 8 positions matching TRBD2. The CDR3 runs 15 residues. Germline-derived CDR1 and CDR2 are SGHNT and YYREEE (reference sequence). V lost 5 bases to trimming and J lost 0 bases; unmatched junction nucleotides: 5. The CDR3 here is CASSLAGTSTDTQYF. The CDR3 coding sequence is TGTGCCAGCAGTCTAGCGGGTACTAGCACAGATACGCAGTATTTT.

On this clone itself: The same CDR3 can be traced to other DNA sequences in this sample. The V and J genes are TRBV5-1 and TRBJ1-2; no definite D call. The ends were cut back, 0 bases at V and 0 bases at J, with 6 bases in the middle. The CDR3 runs 14 residues. Germline CDR1 is SGHRS and CDR2 is YFSETQ. The CDR3 protein is CASSLDTANYGYTF. The CDR3 DNA reads TGCGCCAGCAGCTTGGACACCGCTAACTATGGCTACACCTTC. Together with reference TRBV5-1 and TRBJ1-2, the CDR3 gives the full variable domain: KAGVTQTPRYLIKTRGQQVTLSCSPISGHRSVSWYQQTPGQGLQFLFEYFSETQRNKGNFPGRFSGRQFSNSRSEMNVSTLELGDSALYLCASSLDTANYGYTFGSGTRLTVV.

CDR3 in DNA: TGTGCCAGCAGCTACAGGGGGCGGTTGGAAGAGACCCAGTACTTC. Protein: CASSYRGRLEETQYF. This chain uses TRBV7-9 with TRBJ2-5, with 9 positions matching TRBD1. The CDR3 consists of 15 residues. The germline V gene has CDR1 SEHNR and CDR2 FQNEAQ (reference sequence). V dropped 4 bases and J dropped 3; count of bases not matched to a gene: 6.

The genes are TRBV19 and TRBJ2-5; D might be TRBD1 (6 bases). CDR3 length: 13 amino acids. The germline gives CDR1 LNHDA, CDR2 SQIVND (reference sequence). V was cut by 3 bases and J by 7 bases, with 12 bases left in between. CDR3 DNA sequence: TGTGCCAGTAGTATCCAGGGGATGGGGACCCAGTACTTC. Protein product: CASSIQGMGTQYF.

The genes are TRBV18 and TRBJ2-5; TRBD2 matches 11 bases. CDR1 is KGHSH and CDR2 is LQKENI in the germline V gene. The CDR3 totals 15 residues. With V trimmed by 3 bases and J by 1 base, 1 base remained unmatched. CDR3 loop: CASSPGLAAQETQYF. For the CDR3, the DNA is TGTGCCAGCTCACCGGGACTAGCGGCCCAAGAGACCCAGTACTTC. The entire variable domain, with the rest obtained from reference TRBV18 and TRBJ2-5, is as follows: NAGVMQNPRHLVRRRGQEARLRCSPMKGHSHVYWYRQLPEEGLKFMVYLQKENIIDESGMPKERFSAEFPKEGPSILRIQQVVRGDSAAYFCASSPGLAAQETQYFGPGTRLLVL.

V and J are TRBV21-1 and TRBJ1-6. TRBV21-1 counts as a pseudogene. CDR3 length equals 17 residues. CDR3 in amino acids: CASSKFSPISYNSPLHF. The DNA of the CDR3 is TGTGCCAGCAGCAAGTTCTCTCCCATCTCCTATAATTCACCCCTCCACTTT.

This chain links TRBV7-9 with TRBJ2-7; 11 bases agree with TRBD1. V lost 5 bases, J lost 4 bases, and 7 bases stayed unmatched. The CDR3 loop spans 15 amino acids. CDR1 is SEHNR and CDR2 is FQNEAQ in the germline V gene (reference sequence). CDR3 protein: CASSPRGTGGYEQYF. For the CDR3, the DNA is TGTGCCAGCAGCCCGAGAGGGACAGGGGGATACGAGCAGTACTTC. Together with reference TRBV7-9 and TRBJ2-7, the CDR3 gives the full variable domain: DTGVSQNPRHKITKRGQNVTFRCDPISEHNRLYWYRQTLGQGPEFLTYFQNEAQLEKSRLLSDRFSAERPKGSFSTLEIQRTEQGDSAMYLCASSPRGTGGYEQYFGPGTRLTVT.

The genes are TRBV5-1 and TRBJ1-3; possible D gene TRBD1, 6 bases. This CDR3 region has 14 residues. V gave up 4 bases and J gave up 4 bases, with 12 bases separating them. CDR1 and CDR2 (germline): SGHRS, YFSETQ. The CDR3 DNA reads TGCGCCAGCAGCAACAGGGAAGTGGGAAACACCATATATTTT. Encoded protein: CASSNREVGNTIYF.

The chain uses TRBV7-6 and TRBJ1-4, with D unclear. Between the trimmed V and J ends, which lost 4 bases and 8 bases, there was a span of 23 bases. CDR3 length: 17 amino acids. CDR1 is SGHVS, CDR2 FNYEAQ, per germline. The CDR3 coding sequence is TGTGCCAGCAGCTCTCGCTTGGTTGGCCCTCAGTTGGAAAAACTGTTTTTT. This gives the protein CASSSRLVGPQLEKLFF.

This clone was observed once. V and J are TRBV13 and TRBJ2-1; possible D gene TRBD2, 6 bases. The CDR3 covers 16 residues. Trimming shortened V by 3 bases and J by 0 bases, and 12 bases separated the two germline ends. Germline V lookup: CDR1 PRHDT, CDR2 FYEKMQ (reference sequence). The CDR3 DNA follows: TGTGCCAGCAGCTTTCGAGCGGGTCGCTCCTACAATGAGCAGTTCTTC. Amino acid sequence: CASSFRAGRSYNEQFF.

This chain uses TRBV30 with TRBJ1-3, with D perhaps TRBD1 (6 bases). The CDR3 runs 15 residues. Germline V gene lookup returns CDR1 GTSNPN and CDR2 SVGIG (reference sequence). The V and J ends lost 0 bases and 0 bases respectively, with 9 bases between them. In DNA form, the CDR3 reads TGTGCCTGGAGTGTAAGCAGGGGCTCTGGAAACACCATATATTTT. Its translation is CAWSVSRGSGNTIYF.

The V call is TRBV13, the J call TRBJ2-5, with 7 positions matching TRBD1. Germline loops: CDR1 PRHDT, CDR2 FYEKMQ (reference sequence). CDR3 length: 14 amino acids. J was trimmed by 2 bases and V by 6 bases; bases with no gene match: 6. CDR3 sequence: CASRLTGQQETQYF. The CDR3 DNA sequence: TGTGCCAGCAGACTAACGGGACAGCAAGAGACCCAGTACTTC.

The chain employs TRBV5-1 and TRBJ1-5; D is ambiguous. Looked up from germline, CDR1 is SGHRS and CDR2 is YFSETQ. V was pared by 1 base and J by 0 bases, with 8 bases between. The CDR3 loop spans 15 amino acids. The DNA for the CDR3 is TGCGCCAGCAGCTTGTTTGGTAATAGCAATCAGCCCCAGCATTTT. This translates into CASSLFGNSNQPQHF. Combining the CDR3 with reference TRBV5-1 and TRBJ1-5 gives the whole variable domain KAGVTQTPRYLIKTRGQQVTLSCSPISGHRSVSWYQQTPGQGLQFLFEYFSETQRNKGNFPGRFSGRQFSNSRSEMNVSTLELGDSALYLCASSLFGNSNQPQHFGDGTRLSIL.

The chain employs TRBV19 and TRBJ2-7; TRBD1 might be the D (6 bases). With 2 bases removed from V and 1 base from J, the gap between germline ends came to 9 bases. This CDR3 contains 14 residues. Germline-derived CDR1 and CDR2 are LNHDA and SQIVND (reference sequence). For the CDR3, the DNA is TGTGCCAGTAGTATACGACAGGAATCCTACGAGCAGTACTTC. Translation gives CASSIRQESYEQYF.

The rearrangement uses TRBV6-5 and TRBJ2-7; maybe TRBD2 (6 bases). Deletions cut 8 bases from V and 5 bases from J, with 19 bases between. The CDR3 runs to 14 residues. The germline gives CDR1 MNHEY, CDR2 SVGAGI. CDR3 in DNA: TGTGCCAGCGGCCGGATAGCGGAGAACCACGAGCAGTACTTC. Residues: CASGRIAENHEQYF.

This chain links TRBV19 with TRBJ1-4; 7 nucleotides line up with TRBD1. This CDR3 region has 15 residues. CDR1 is LNHDA and CDR2 is SQIVND in the germline V gene (reference sequence). Losses at the gene ends were 5 bases for V and 8 bases for J; bases not matched to a gene: 11. The chain's CDR3 is CASSAGGGRLEKLFF. The CDR3 DNA follows: TGTGCCAGTAGTGCTGGAGGGGGCCGTCTAGAAAAACTGTTTTTT.

The rearrangement joins TRBV7-9 to TRBJ2-3, with TRBD2 identical over 12 bases. CDR1 SEHNR and CDR2 FQNEAQ come from the germline V gene (reference sequence). Trimming at V came to 5 bases and at J to 0 bases, leaving 3 bases not matched to a gene. The CDR3 contains 16 residues. The CDR3 nucleotides are TGTGCCAGCAGCCAAGGGACTAGCGGGAGCACAGATACGCAGTATTTT. This encodes CASSQGTSGSTDTQYF.

This chain joins TRBV6-5 and TRBJ2-7, with a weak D call TRBD1 (6 bases). V was pared by 6 bases and J by 6 bases, with 18 bases between. The CDR3 is 14 amino acids. CDR1 is MNHEY, CDR2 SVGAGI, per germline. CDR3 nucleotide sequence: TGTGCCAGCAGGAGGACAGCGCCTTTGGTCGAGCAGTACTTC. It is translated as CASRRTAPLVEQYF.

This chain uses TRBV5-1 with TRBJ2-7; TRBD2 agrees at 13 bases. The CDR3 runs 15 residues. The junction had 5 bases not matched to a gene; V was cut back by 4 bases and J by 4 bases. CDR1 is SGHRS, CDR2 YFSETQ, per germline. In nucleotides, the CDR3 is TGCGCCAGCAGCATTACTAGCGGGGGGGCTTACGAGCAGTACTTC. Translating it yields CASSITSGGAYEQYF.